A single sample is the source of the 18 T cell receptor beta chains below, sequenced in a study of blood T cell repertoires in COVID-19. Some clones are missing from TCRdb's copy, which holds only in-frame ones; the method was immunoSEQ multiplex PCR. The sample holds about 180,000 clones, 80% to 90% seen once. The material sequenced was PBMCs or T cells enriched from blood (not recorded which). Receptors were obtained from a woman between 40 and 55 years old with acute COVID-19.

This chain uses TRBV19 with TRBJ2-7; no clear D gene. Per the germline V gene, CDR1 is LNHDA and CDR2 is SQIVND (reference sequence). The CDR3 loop spans 14 amino acids. V was cut by 2 bases and J by 1 base, with 9 bases left in between. The CDR3 DNA follows: TGTGCCAGTAGTATACTCGGCAGGTCCTACGAGCAGTACTTC. Amino acid sequence: CASSILGRSYEQYF.

The chain combines TRBV12-5 with TRBJ1-1, with 8 bases identical to TRBD1. CDR1 is LGHNT, CDR2 FRNRAP, per germline. Germline trimming cut 7 bases from V and 7 bases from J; bases unmatched to any gene: 11. The CDR3 loop spans 14 amino acids. In DNA form, the CDR3 reads TGTGCTAGTGCCCAGCAGGGGGCCGCCGATGAAGCTTTCTTT. Its translation: CASAQQGAADEAFF.

The chain employs TRBV2 and TRBJ2-3; D is possibly TRBD2 (5 bases). V dropped 1 base and J dropped 2 bases, with 7 bases sitting between them. Per the germline V gene, CDR1 is SNHLY and CDR2 is FYNNEI. The CDR3 totals 14 residues. The CDR3 loop is CASSEGENTDTQYF. The CDR3 DNA follows: TGTGCCAGCAGTGAAGGGGAGAACACAGATACGCAGTATTTT.

The chain carries TRBV2 and TRBJ1-2; 7 positions agree with TRBD1. J lost 2 bases, V lost 8 bases, and 8 bases had no gene match. Per germline, CDR1 SNHLY and CDR2 FYNNEI. The CDR3 sequence is 14 residues long. For the CDR3, the DNA is TGTGCCAGCTGGGGCGGGACAGCCAACTATGGCTACACCTTC. This translates into CASWGGTANYGYTF.

This clone has more than one count but fewer than ten. The chain employs TRBV7-2 and TRBJ1-5; D remains ambiguous. CDR1 and CDR2 (germline): SGHTA, FQGNSA. The CDR3 loop spans 13 amino acids. Trimming took off 1 base at V and 5 bases at J, with 6 bases between the two ends. For the CDR3, the DNA is TGTGCCAGCAGCTTAGGTCGCGATCAGCCCCAGCATTTT. Amino acids: CASSLGRDQPQHF.

The chain couples TRBV19 to TRBJ2-3, with no clear D. V lost 3 bases and J 1 base, leaving 8 bases between the germline ends. Per the germline V gene, CDR1 is LNHDA and CDR2 is SQIVND (reference sequence). The CDR3 has 14 residues. Written as DNA, the CDR3 is TGTGCCAGTAGTATTCAGGTCGGCACAGATACGCAGTATTTT. Its protein is CASSIQVGTDTQYF.

The V gene is TRBV2, the J gene TRBJ2-7, with 14 bases fitting TRBD2. The CDR3 extends over 15 amino acids. After removal of 6 bases from V and 2 bases from J, the junction contained 3 bases not matched to a gene. Germline V gene lookup returns CDR1 SNHLY and CDR2 FYNNEI. CDR3 loop: CASSGTSGGTYEQYF. The CDR3 nucleotides read TGTGCCAGCAGCGGGACTAGCGGGGGAACCTACGAGCAGTACTTC. The whole variable domain, filled in from reference TRBV2 and TRBJ2-7, reads EPEVTQTPSHQVTQMGQEVILRCVPISNHLYFYWYRQILGQKVEFLVSFYNNEISEKSEIFDDQFSVERPDGSNFTLKIRSTKLEDSAMYFCASSGTSGGTYEQYFGPGTRLTVT.

The CDR3 nucleotides read TGTGCCAGCAGCCAGACAGGACGGACCGGGGAGCTGTTTTTT. Translating gives CASSQTGRTGELFF. V and J are TRBV7-3 and TRBJ2-2, with D perhaps TRBD1 (6 bases). Trimming took 5 bases from V and 5 from J, leaving 12 bases between them. This CDR3 has 14 amino acids. In germline, CDR1 is SGHTA, CDR2 FQGTGA.

Only one count was recorded for this clone. The rearrangement joins TRBV2 to TRBJ2-3; 12 nucleotides match TRBD2. The CDR3 loop spans 20 amino acids. Per germline, CDR1 SNHLY and CDR2 FYNNEI. Trimming cost V 4 bases and J 0 bases; bases outside gene matches: 14. This chain's CDR3 is CASSAGLAGRFGVSTDTQYF. The CDR3 nucleotides are TGTGCCAGCAGTGCCGGACTAGCGGGGCGCTTCGGCGTTAGCACAGATACGCAGTATTTT.

The rearrangement joins TRBV18 to TRBJ2-2; possibly TRBD1 for D (6 bases). V lost 6 bases and J 4 bases, leaving 18 bases between the germline ends. CDR1 is KGHSH and CDR2 is LQKENI in the germline V gene. The CDR3 covers 16 residues. Here the CDR3 DNA reads TGTGCCAGCTCGACTTCGACAGGAAGAGGCACCGGGGAGCTGTTTTTT. Amino acids: CASSTSTGRGTGELFF.

The chain uses TRBV7-2 and TRBJ2-3; D call uncertain. The CDR3 is 14 amino acids. CDR1 is SGHTA, CDR2 FQGNSA, per germline. V lost 1 base to trimming and J lost 4 bases, with 9 bases between them. The CDR3 DNA reads as TGTGCCAGCAGCTTAGTTACGGTCGCAGATACGCAGTATTTT. Amino acid sequence: CASSLVTVADTQYF.

The chain recombines TRBV30 with TRBJ2-5; a possible D gene is TRBD1 (5 bases). V gave up 2 bases and J gave up 6 bases, with 10 bases separating them. There are 12 residues in the CDR3. CDR1 and CDR2 (germline): GTSNPN, SVGIG (reference sequence). CDR3 bases: TGTGCCTGGAGTACCGCAGGGAAGACCCAGTACTTC. It translates to CAWSTAGKTQYF.

The rearrangement links TRBV3-1 (or the pseudogene TRBV3-2) to TRBJ1-2; D perhaps matches TRBD1 (5 bases). Per the germline V gene, CDR1 is LGHDT and CDR2 is YNNKEL (reference sequence). V dropped 1 base and J dropped 3 bases, with 6 bases sitting between them. The CDR3 consists of 13 residues. CDR3 amino acids: CASSQGQYYGYTF. The CDR3 DNA sequence: TGTGCCAGCAGCCAAGGACAGTACTATGGCTACACCTTC.

Concerning this clone itself: The same CDR3 arises from other DNA sequences in this sample as well. This chain joins TRBV2 and TRBJ1-1; tentatively, D is TRBD1 (5 bases). V was pared by 1 base and J by 5 bases, with 8 bases between. This CDR3 comprises 13 residues. Germline lookup yields CDR1 SNHLY and CDR2 FYNNEI. The CDR3 DNA reads as TGTGCCAGCAGTGAAGGGGGGGGAACTGAAGCTTTCTTT. Protein product: CASSEGGGTEAFF. Filled out from reference TRBV2 and TRBJ1-1, the complete variable domain reads EPEVTQTPSHQVTQMGQEVILRCVPISNHLYFYWYRQILGQKVEFLVSFYNNEISEKSEIFDDQFSVERPDGSNFTLKIRSTKLEDSAMYFCASSEGGGTEAFFGQGTRLTVV.

The genes are TRBV27 and TRBJ2-2; D gene ambiguous. Deletions cut 1 base from V and 4 bases from J, with 7 bases between. CDR1 is MNHEY, CDR2 SMNVEV, per germline (reference sequence). The length of the CDR3 is 14 residues. The CDR3 DNA reads as TGTGCCAGCAGTTTATTTGGCGGCACCGGGGAGCTGTTTTTT. The encoded protein is CASSLFGGTGELFF.

V gene TRBV19 combines with J gene TRBJ2-7; possible D gene TRBD1, 6 bases. There are 13 residues in the CDR3. CDR1 is LNHDA and CDR2 is SQIVND in the germline V gene (reference sequence). V shed 3 bases and J shed 2 bases, with 8 bases lying between them. The CDR3 loop is CASSMWDTYEQYF. The CDR3 region has the DNA TGTGCCAGTAGTATGTGGGACACCTACGAGCAGTACTTC.

The rearrangement joins TRBV6-2 or TRBV6-3 to TRBJ2-7; 8 nucleotides align to TRBD1. V shed 5 bases and J 0 bases; nucleotides not matched to a gene: 15. CDR3 size: 18 residues. CDR1 is MNHEY and CDR2 is SVGEGT in the germline V gene. The CDR3, as DNA: TGTGCCAGCAGTCCGCATTACCCTTCCGGGACAGGCTCCTACGAGCAGTACTTC. Encoded protein: CASSPHYPSGTGSYEQYF.

The chain joins TRBV24-1 to TRBJ1-2; D is unclear. This CDR3 contains 11 residues. Germline values: CDR1 KGHDR, CDR2 SFDVKD. Trimming pared 4 bases from V and 3 bases from J, leaving 2 bases between. The CDR3 coding sequence is TGTGCCACCAGTGACTACTATGGCTACACCTTC. This gives the protein CATSDYYGYTF.